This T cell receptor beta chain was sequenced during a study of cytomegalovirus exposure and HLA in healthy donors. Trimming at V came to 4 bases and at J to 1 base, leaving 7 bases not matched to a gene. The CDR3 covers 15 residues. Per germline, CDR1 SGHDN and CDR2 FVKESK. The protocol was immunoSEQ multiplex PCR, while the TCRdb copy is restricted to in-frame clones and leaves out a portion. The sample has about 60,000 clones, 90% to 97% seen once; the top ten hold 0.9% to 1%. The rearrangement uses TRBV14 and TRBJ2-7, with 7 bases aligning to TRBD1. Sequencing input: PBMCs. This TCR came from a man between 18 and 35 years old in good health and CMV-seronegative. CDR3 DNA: TGTGCCAGCAGCCGGAGACAGGGTGGGTCCTACGAGCAGTACTTC. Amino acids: CASSRRQGGSYEQYF.